The 19 T cell receptor beta chains below come from one sample, sequenced in a study of beta chain features in type 1 diabetes. Study-level points and caveats: Within each of all four CD4+ subsets, Type 1 diabetes patients had TCRB CDR3s that were moderately but significantly shorter.

The whole isolated RNA underwent reverse transcription, so sequencing captured expressed TCRB transcripts. TCRdb keeps only in-frame clones here, not all; method: immunoSEQ multiplex PCR. In the table there are 500,000 to 850,000 clones, about an eighth of which are singletons. Their recognized antigens are unknown. The sample comprised naive CD4+ T cells from blood. These receptors came from a man aged 18 to 30 with type 1 diabetes.

This clone was found a few times. The CDR3 nucleotides are TGTGCCAGCTCACCCGCGAGCACCGGGGAGCTGTTTTTT. Protein sequence: CASSPASTGELFF. The chain couples TRBV18 to TRBJ2-2; D gene unclear. The germline gives CDR1 KGHSH, CDR2 LQKENI. Trimming took off 3 bases at V and 4 bases at J, with 6 bases between the two ends. This CDR3 is 13 amino acids long.

This chain uses TRBV7-2 with TRBJ1-6; 7 nucleotides agree with TRBD1. Looked up from germline, CDR1 is SGHTA and CDR2 is FQGNSA. The CDR3 is 15 residues long. V was pared by 4 bases and J by 9 bases, with 9 bases of the junction left unmatched. CDR3 nucleotide sequence: TGTGCCAGCAGCTCGGCGAGGGGGCAGGGTTCACCCCTCCACTTT. Translation gives CASSSARGQGSPLHF.

V usage is TRBV6-1 and J usage is TRBJ2-5; possibly TRBD1 for D (6 bases). The germline V and J ends were trimmed by 5 bases and 2 bases, with 12 bases remaining between them. This CDR3 is 14 amino acids long. Germline CDR1 and CDR2: MNHNS and SASEGT. This chain's CDR3 is CASSLETGQETQYF. As DNA, the CDR3 is TGTGCCAGCAGTCTAGAGACAGGTCAAGAGACCCAGTACTTC.

This chain joins TRBV5-1 and TRBJ1-5; 9 bases line up with TRBD1. This CDR3 region has 15 residues. Germline values: CDR1 SGHRS, CDR2 YFSETQ. Losses at the gene ends were 4 bases for V and 5 bases for J; bases not matched to a gene: 7. CDR3 sequence reads: CASSATGGVDQPQHF. DNA for the CDR3: TGCGCCAGCAGCGCCACAGGGGGCGTTGATCAGCCCCAGCATTTT.

The V and J genes are TRBV7-2 and TRBJ2-7, with D unresolved. With 3 bases removed from V and 7 bases from J, the gap between germline ends came to 10 bases. The CDR3 length is 12 residues. Germline-derived CDR1 and CDR2 are SGHTA and FQGNSA. CDR3 DNA: TGTGCCAGCAGCTTCGACCTAAGGGAGCAGTACTTC. It specifies CASSFDLREQYF.

The table lists this clone with a few counts. The rearrangement joins TRBV6-5 to TRBJ2-6; the D is unclear. The germline V gene encodes CDR1 MNHEY and CDR2 SVGAGI. V lost 2 bases, J lost 0 bases, and 5 bases lay in between. This CDR3 has 15 amino acids. CDR3 amino acids: CASSYQYSGANVLTF. CDR3 in DNA: TGTGCCAGCAGTTACCAGTACTCTGGGGCCAACGTCCTGACTTTC.

This rearrangement joins TRBV19 to TRBJ1-2; 8 bases line up with TRBD1. Germline CDR1 and CDR2: LNHDA and SQIVND (reference sequence). Germline trimming cut 5 bases from V and 7 bases from J; bases unmatched to any gene: 3. CDR3 length: 12 residues. The CDR3: CASSRTGFGYTF. In DNA form, the CDR3 reads TGTGCCAGTAGTCGGACAGGGTTTGGCTACACCTTC.

This clone was seen only a few times. The rearrangement links TRBV19 to TRBJ1-5, with TRBD1 identical over 7 bases. CDR3 size: 14 residues. CDR1 is LNHDA and CDR2 is SQIVND in the germline V gene (reference sequence). J lost 6 bases, V lost 4 bases, and 6 bases had no gene match. CDR3: CASSSRQGGQPQHF. CDR3 DNA: TGTGCCAGTAGTAGTCGACAGGGAGGTCAGCCCCAGCATTTT.

V gene TRBV5-4 combines with J gene TRBJ2-7; no clear D gene. V lost 4 bases to trimming and J lost 2 bases, with 13 bases between them. Germline V gene data show CDR1 as SGHNT and CDR2 as YYREEE (reference sequence). CDR3 length equals 14 residues. CDR3 sequence: CASSLQRPPYEQYF. CDR3 nucleotide sequence: TGTGCCAGCAGCCTACAGCGTCCACCCTACGAGCAGTACTTC.

This clone was picked up a small number of times. The chain links TRBV19 to TRBJ1-2; 10 bases map to TRBD1. In germline, CDR1 is LNHDA, CDR2 SQIVND (reference sequence). J lost 6 bases, V lost 7 bases, and 11 bases had no gene match. This CDR3 contains 15 residues. The CDR3 coding sequence is TGTGCCAGTACCGGGACAGGGGTCTTCATCAATGGCTACACCTTC. This translates into CASTGTGVFINGYTF.

The chain uses TRBV18 and TRBJ2-1; TRBD2 aligns across 10 bases. This CDR3 comprises 17 residues. Germline trimming cut 4 bases from V and 6 bases from J; bases unmatched to any gene: 12. Looked up from germline, CDR1 is KGHSH and CDR2 is LQKENI. Here the CDR3 DNA reads TGTGCCAGCTCACTCGGACTAGCGGCCGACGGAAGCAATGAGCAGTTCTTC. Translating it yields CASSLGLAADGSNEQFF.

This clone was observed a few times. The CDR3: CASSLSASGGSTDTQYF. The DNA for the CDR3 is TGTGCCAGCAGCTTATCAGCTAGCGGGGGAAGCACAGATACGCAGTATTTT. V is TRBV7-2 and J is TRBJ2-3; 10 bases match TRBD2. The germline gives CDR1 SGHTA, CDR2 FQGNSA. V shed 2 bases, J shed 0 bases, and the junction held 5 bases outside the gene matches. The CDR3 has 17 amino acids.

This clone was detected only a few times. The chain joins TRBV30 to TRBJ1-3, with TRBD1 as a possible D gene (6 bases). Germline V gives CDR1 GTSNPN, CDR2 SVGIG (reference sequence). Deletions cut 0 bases from V and 10 bases from J, with 22 bases between. This CDR3 contains 16 residues. The CDR3 reads CAWSVGQRLVRWTIYF. The CDR3 nucleotides read TGTGCCTGGAGTGTAGGACAGCGCCTAGTGCGATGGACCATATATTTT.

This chain joins TRBV29-1 and TRBJ1-2, with D maybe TRBD1 (5 bases). Germline V gene data show CDR1 as SQVTM and CDR2 as ANQGSEA. This CDR3 has 11 amino acids. Deletions cut 2 bases from V and 11 bases from J, with 12 bases between. CDR3 region: CSVEWQGGYTF. CDR3 nucleotides: TGCAGCGTTGAATGGCAGGGCGGTTACACCTTC.

The chain links TRBV28 to TRBJ2-7, with 13 bases aligning to TRBD2. V lost 7 bases to trimming and J lost 3 bases; unmatched junction nucleotides: 12. The germline gives CDR1 MDHEN, CDR2 SYDVKM. The CDR3 runs to 17 residues. CDR3 coding DNA: TGTGCCAGCACTCAATTACCGGGACTAGCGGGGATCTACGAGCAGTACTTC. Amino acids: CASTQLPGLAGIYEQYF.

The chain links TRBV5-1 to TRBJ2-6, with D tentatively TRBD1 (6 bases). The CDR3 totals 19 residues. Germline-derived CDR1 and CDR2 are SGHRS and YFSETQ. V was cut by 2 bases and J by 0 bases, with 18 bases left in between. In DNA form, the CDR3 reads TGCGCCAGCAGCTTTGACAGGAAAGGGGGAAGCTCTGGGGCCAACGTCCTGACTTTC. This encodes CASSFDRKGGSSGANVLTF. Variable domain in full (rest from reference TRBV5-1 and TRBJ2-6): KAGVTQTPRYLIKTRGQQVTLSCSPISGHRSVSWYQQTPGQGLQFLFEYFSETQRNKGNFPGRFSGRQFSNSRSEMNVSTLELGDSALYLCASSFDRKGGSSGANVLTFGAGSRLTVL.

This clone was found a few times. The chain recombines TRBV5-1 with TRBJ1-6; 7 bases map to TRBD1. This CDR3 contains 14 residues. The ends lost 4 bases at V and 7 bases at J; junction bases unmatched: 5. Germline V gene lookup returns CDR1 SGHRS and CDR2 YFSETQ. The CDR3 is CASSLGTENSPLHF. For the CDR3, the DNA is TGCGCCAGCAGCCTCGGGACAGAAAATTCACCCCTCCACTTT.

This clone came up a few times. The genes are TRBV5-1 and TRBJ2-5; either TRBD1 or TRBD2 may fit D (6 bases each). Trimming pared 6 bases from V and 5 bases from J, leaving 17 bases between. The germline V gene has CDR1 SGHRS and CDR2 YFSETQ. There are 14 residues in the CDR3. The CDR3 coding sequence is TGCGCCAGCACCCTTAGGGGGGCGGACGAGACCCAGTACTTC. Its translation: CASTLRGADETQYF.

This rearrangement joins TRBV27 to TRBJ2-1; 7 bases line up with TRBD2. With 6 bases clipped from V and 4 bases from J, the junction kept 12 bases outside the gene matches. CDR1 and CDR2 (germline): MNHEY, SMNVEV (reference sequence). The CDR3 extends over 16 amino acids. The CDR3 nucleotides are TGTGCCAGCAGCCGGGGAGGGCCCCTGATATACAATGAGCAGTTCTTC. Its translation: CASSRGGPLIYNEQFF.